This is a list of T cell receptor beta chains from one sample in a study of blood T cell repertoires in COVID-19. Clones were read by immunoSEQ multiplex PCR, and TCRdb kept only the in-frame ones, dropping some. The sample yields around 280,000 clones, around 92% seen once. Sequenced: peripheral blood. These receptors were taken from a woman aged 25 to 39 with COVID-19, enrolled during active disease. CDR3s include the opening cysteine and the closing phenylalanine or tryptophan. The D gene is left open where the match is weak.

TRBJ1-2	TRBV21-1	.	TGTGCCAGCAGCAAATTCTTACAGGGAATCCAGCAGTTAGGCTACACCTTC	CASSKFLQGIQQLGYTF
TRBJ2-5	TRBV10-2	TRBD2	TGCGCCAGCAGTGAGGTCGGGGGGAGAGAGACCCAGTACTTC	CASSEVGGRETQYF
TRBJ2-7	TRBV7-8	TRBD2	TGTGCCAGCAGCGTCTGGACCCGGGGGGGCAAGTACGAGCAGTACTTC	CASSVWTRGGKYEQYF
TRBJ2-1	TRBV14	TRBD2	TGTGCCAGCAGCCAAGTACGTCTAGCGGGGGGTCCTCCGCAGTTCTTC	CASSQVRLAGGPPQFF
TRBJ2-7	TRBV6-5	TRBD1	TGTGCCAGCAGGACGGCAAGGGACAGAAACTACGAGCAGTACTTC	CASRTARDRNYEQYF
TRBJ2-7	TRBV12-3/TRBV12-4	TRBD2	TGTGCCAGCAACTCCGGACTAGAACCGGAGCAGTACTTC	CASNSGLEPEQYF
TRBJ2-1	TRBV5-1	TRBD2	TGCGCCAGCAGCTTGGGAAGCGGGGGGGCCGATGAGCAGTTCTTC	CASSLGSGGADEQFF
TRBJ1-2	TRBV29-1	.	TGCAGCGTGGGGGCCTCGATTGGCTACACCTTC	CSVGASIGYTF
TRBJ2-7	TRBV29-1	TRBD2	TGCAGCGTTGTTAGCGGGGGCCGCCCGGAGCAGTACTTC	CSVVSGGRPEQYF
TRBJ1-2	TRBV6-5	.	TGTGCCAGCAGATACAGGGAGGACTATGGCTACACCTTC	CASRYREDYGYTF
TRBJ2-7	TRBV27	TRBD2	TGTGCCAGCAGATTGAGCGGGGGGGCAAAGCAGTACTTC	CASRLSGGAKQYF